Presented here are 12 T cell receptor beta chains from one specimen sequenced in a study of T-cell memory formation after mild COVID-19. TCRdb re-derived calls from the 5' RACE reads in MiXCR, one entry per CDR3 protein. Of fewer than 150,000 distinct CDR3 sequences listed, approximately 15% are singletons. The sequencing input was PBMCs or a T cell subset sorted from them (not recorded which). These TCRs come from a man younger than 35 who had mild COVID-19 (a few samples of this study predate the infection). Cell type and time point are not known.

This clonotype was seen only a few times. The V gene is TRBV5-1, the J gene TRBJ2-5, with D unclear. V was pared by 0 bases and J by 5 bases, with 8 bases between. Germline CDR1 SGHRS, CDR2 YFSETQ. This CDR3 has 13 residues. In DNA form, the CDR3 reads TGCGCCAGCAGCTTGGCCTCGTGGGAGACCCAGTACTTC. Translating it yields CASSLASWETQYF.

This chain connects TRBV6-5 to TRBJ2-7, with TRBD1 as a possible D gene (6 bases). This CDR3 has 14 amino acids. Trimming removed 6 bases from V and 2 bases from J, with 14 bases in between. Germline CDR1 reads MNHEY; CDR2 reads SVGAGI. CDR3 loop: CASSPTGRPYEQYV. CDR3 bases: TGTGCCAGCAGCCCGACAGGTCGACCCTACGAGCAGTACGTC.

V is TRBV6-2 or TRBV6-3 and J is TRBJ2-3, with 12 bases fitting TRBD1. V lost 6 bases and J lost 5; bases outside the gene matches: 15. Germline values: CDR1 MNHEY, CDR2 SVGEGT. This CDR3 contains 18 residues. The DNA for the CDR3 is TGTGCCAGCAGCTCTACCGGGACAGGGGGCGCAGGGATAGATACGCAGTATTTT. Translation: CASSSTGTGGAGIDTQYF.

The CDR3 protein is CSASLIRGLNYGYTF. The CDR3 nucleotides read TGCAGTGCTAGTTTAATCAGGGGATTAAACTATGGCTACACCTTC. This rearrangement joins TRBV20-1 to TRBJ1-2, with D perhaps TRBD1 (6 bases). Per the germline V gene, CDR1 is DFQATT and CDR2 is SNEGSKA (reference sequence). V lost 3 bases and J 2 bases, leaving 16 bases between the germline ends. The CDR3 runs 15 residues.

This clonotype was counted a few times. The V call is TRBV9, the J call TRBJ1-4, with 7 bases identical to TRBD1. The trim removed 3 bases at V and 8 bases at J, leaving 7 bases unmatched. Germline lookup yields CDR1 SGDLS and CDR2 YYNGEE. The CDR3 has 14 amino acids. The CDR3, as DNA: TGTGCCAGCAGCGCGGGACAGATGAAGGAAAAACTGTTTTTT. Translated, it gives CASSAGQMKEKLFF.

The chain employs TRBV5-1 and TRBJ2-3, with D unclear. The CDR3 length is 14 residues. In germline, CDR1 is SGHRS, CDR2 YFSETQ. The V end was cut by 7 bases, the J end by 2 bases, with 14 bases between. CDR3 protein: CASGLWRHTDTQYF. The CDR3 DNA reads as TGCGCCAGCGGGTTGTGGCGGCACACAGATACGCAGTATTTT.

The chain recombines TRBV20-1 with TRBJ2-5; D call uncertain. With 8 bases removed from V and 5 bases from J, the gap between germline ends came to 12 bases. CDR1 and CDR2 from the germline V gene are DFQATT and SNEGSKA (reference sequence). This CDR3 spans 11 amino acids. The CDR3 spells CSCGRVETQYF. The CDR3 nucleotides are TGCAGTTGTGGTAGAGTGGAGACCCAGTACTTC.

The DNA of the CDR3 is TGCGCCAGCAGCCAAGATGTAGGGCAGCCCCAGCATTTT. Residues: CASSQDVGQPQHF. The gene calls are TRBV4-3 and TRBJ1-5; D remains unclear. The CDR3 has 13 residues. CDR1 is LGHNA, CDR2 YSLEER, per germline. V was trimmed by 0 bases and J by 7 bases, leaving 7 bases between them.

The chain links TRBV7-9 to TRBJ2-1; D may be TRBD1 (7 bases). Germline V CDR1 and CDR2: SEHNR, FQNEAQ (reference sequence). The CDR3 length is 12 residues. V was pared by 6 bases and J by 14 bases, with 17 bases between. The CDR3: CASRIQGRDEFF. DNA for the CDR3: TGTGCCAGCAGAATACAGGGGCGGGATGAGTTCTTC.

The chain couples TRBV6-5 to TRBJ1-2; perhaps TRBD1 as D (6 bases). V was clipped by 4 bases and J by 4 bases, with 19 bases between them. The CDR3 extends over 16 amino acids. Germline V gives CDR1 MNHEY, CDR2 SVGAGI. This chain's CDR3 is CASSFRSGGAGYGYTF. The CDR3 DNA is TGTGCCAGCAGTTTCCGTAGTGGGGGGGCTGGCTATGGCTACACCTTC.

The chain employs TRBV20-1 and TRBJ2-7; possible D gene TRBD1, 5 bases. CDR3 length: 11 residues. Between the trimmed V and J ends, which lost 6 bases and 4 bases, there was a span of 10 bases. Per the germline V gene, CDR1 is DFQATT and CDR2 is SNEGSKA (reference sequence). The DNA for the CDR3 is TGCAGTGCCCTTGGGGCGTACGAGCAGTACGTC. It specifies CSALGAYEQYV.

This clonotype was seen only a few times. CDR3 protein: CASSFWGETGELFF. The CDR3 region has the DNA TGTGCCAGCAGCTTCTGGGGGGAAACCGGGGAGCTGTTTTTT. The rearrangement uses TRBV11-1 and TRBJ2-2; maybe TRBD2 (6 bases). The CDR3 has 14 residues. Germline V gives CDR1 SGHAT, CDR2 FQDESV (reference sequence). Trimming took off 3 bases at V and 5 bases at J, with 10 bases between the two ends.